What follows are 19 T cell receptor beta chains derived from one specimen sequenced in a study of blood T cell repertoires in COVID-19 (dated by TCRdb to about 2020). The library came from the immunoSEQ multiplex PCR assay. Not all clones reach the TCRdb copy of this immuneACCESS table, which keeps in-frame sequences only. Checked studies attribute under half of the gap to unresolved V genes and leave the rest unexplained. The sample contains a few hundred thousand clones, approximately 81% of them found a single time. The top ten clonotypes cover about 3.6% of the sample. Sample: peripheral blood. Source of these receptors: a woman under 30 with acute or convalescent COVID-19.

The V and J genes are TRBV5-1 and TRBJ1-1, with no clear D. This CDR3 has 13 amino acids. The germline V and J ends were trimmed by 3 bases and 5 bases, with 11 bases remaining between them. Germline CDR1 reads SGHRS; CDR2 reads YFSETQ. The chain's CDR3 is CASSSNKETEAFF. The CDR3 nucleotides are TGCGCCAGCAGCTCAAATAAAGAGACTGAAGCTTTCTTT.

The genes are TRBV24-1 and TRBJ2-1; the match to TRBD2 covers 9 bases. The CDR3 spans 16 residues. J lost 3 bases, V lost 0 bases, and 2 bases had no gene match. CDR1 KGHDR and CDR2 SFDVKD come from the germline V gene. Written as DNA, the CDR3 is TGTGCCACCAGTGATTTGTCGACTAGCGGCTACAATGAGCAGTTCTTC. Residues: CATSDLSTSGYNEQFF.

The chain couples TRBV5-6 to TRBJ1-2; the match to TRBD1 covers 7 bases. Per germline, CDR1 SGHDT and CDR2 YYEEEE. After removal of 0 bases from V and 8 bases from J, the junction contained 7 bases not matched to a gene. The CDR3 extends over 14 amino acids. The CDR3 coding sequence is TGTGCCAGCAGCTTGGGAACCACAGGGGCCGGCTACACCTTC. It translates to CASSLGTTGAGYTF.

CDR3 loop: CAISDPQGRSTDTQYF. The CDR3 DNA reads as TGTGCCATCAGTGACCCACAGGGAAGGTCCACAGATACGCAGTATTTT. V and J are TRBV10-3 and TRBJ2-3; D may be TRBD1 (6 bases). V was shortened by 3 bases and J by 2 bases, with 15 bases between the two germline ends. CDR3 length: 16 amino acids. The germline gives CDR1 ENHRY, CDR2 SYGVKD.

The V call is TRBV30, the J call TRBJ1-3; the match to TRBD1 covers 7 bases. Per the germline V gene, CDR1 is GTSNPN and CDR2 is SVGIG (reference sequence). The V gene end was trimmed by 4 bases and the J gene end by 2 bases; junction bases not matched to a gene: 11. The CDR3 contains 16 residues. CDR3 in amino acids: CAWNPKQGSAGNTIYF. DNA for the CDR3: TGTGCCTGGAACCCTAAACAGGGGTCAGCTGGAAACACCATATATTTT. The full variable domain, in which reference TRBV30 and TRBJ1-3 provide the parts outside the CDR3, is SQTIHQWPATLVQPVGSPLSLECTVEGTSNPNLYWYRQAAGRGLQLLFYSVGIGQISSEVPQNLSASRPQDRQFILSSKKLLLSDSGFYLCAWNPKQGSAGNTIYFGEGSWLTVV.

The chain has TRBV28 and TRBJ1-1; the match to TRBD1 covers 7 bases. The CDR3 sequence is 13 residues long. Germline V gene lookup returns CDR1 MDHEN and CDR2 SYDVKM. Trimming took 7 bases from V and 5 from J; bases not matched to a gene: 7. CDR3 sequence (DNA): TGTGCCAGCACTGAGACAGGGATGACTGAAGCTTTCTTT. It encodes CASTETGMTEAFF.

The CDR3 is CASSFQANTEAFF. As DNA, the CDR3 is TGTGCCAGCAGCTTCCAAGCGAACACTGAAGCTTTCTTT. This chain uses TRBV7-3 with TRBJ1-1; D is undetermined. The CDR3 has 13 amino acids. Germline lookup yields CDR1 SGHTA and CDR2 FQGTGA. V gave up 3 bases and J gave up 1 base, with 6 bases separating them.

The gene calls are TRBV5-5 and TRBJ1-1; D perhaps matches TRBD1 (5 bases). Trimming removed 0 bases at V and 5 bases at J, with 14 bases between. Germline CDR1 reads SGHKS; CDR2 reads YYEKEE (reference sequence). This CDR3 region has 15 residues. CDR3 region: CASSLDPRVKTEAFF. The CDR3 region has the DNA TGTGCCAGCAGCTTGGATCCCAGGGTAAAGACTGAAGCTTTCTTT.

There are a few counts of this clone. The chain has TRBV24-1 and TRBJ2-1; tentative D call: TRBD2 (6 bases). The ends were cut back, 9 bases at V and 8 bases at J, with 16 bases in the middle. Germline loops: CDR1 KGHDR, CDR2 SFDVKD. This CDR3 is 13 amino acids long. This CDR3 is CATSGLAFDEQFF. CDR3 DNA: TGTGCCACCTCGGGTCTAGCGTTCGATGAGCAGTTCTTC.

The chain recombines TRBV15 with TRBJ1-2; D is unclear. The CDR3 runs 15 residues. Germline V CDR1 and CDR2: LNHNV, YYDKDF (reference sequence). The V gene lost 0 bases and the J gene lost 5 bases, with 13 bases spanning the gap. CDR3 DNA: TGTGCCACCAGCAGAGATCCCCTCCAGGCATATGGCTACACCTTC. It is translated as CATSRDPLQAYGYTF.

The chain employs TRBV19 and TRBJ1-1; 10 nucleotides match TRBD1. J gave up 5 bases and V 7 bases, and 4 bases lay outside the gene matches. The V gene's germline CDR1 is LNHDA and CDR2 SQIVND (reference sequence). The CDR3 spans 13 residues. Written as DNA, the CDR3 is TGTGCCAGTACGGGACAGGGGTGGACTGAAGCTTTCTTT. Encoded protein: CASTGQGWTEAFF.

The chain recombines TRBV27 with TRBJ1-2; D is uncertain. Germline CDR1 is MNHEY and CDR2 is SMNVEV (reference sequence). The CDR3 covers 13 residues. V lost 3 bases to trimming and J lost 3 bases, with 8 bases between them. The chain's CDR3 is CASSLWRDYGYTF. In DNA form, the CDR3 reads TGTGCCAGCAGTTTGTGGCGGGACTATGGCTACACCTTC.

Details on this clone: A read error is possible here, since a much larger clone lies one base away. The J gene is TRBJ1-4, the V gene TRBV27, with D possibly being TRBD1 (6 bases). The CDR3 totals 14 residues. Deletions cut 6 bases from V and 1 base from J, with 9 bases between. The V gene's germline CDR1 is MNHEY and CDR2 SMNVEV (reference sequence). The CDR3 region has the DNA TGTGCCAGCAGGGCAGGGGTAACTAATGAAAAACTGTTTTTT. Protein product: CASRAGVTNEKLFF.

V gene TRBV19 combines with J gene TRBJ2-3, with a weak D call TRBD1 (6 bases). The V gene's germline CDR1 is LNHDA and CDR2 SQIVND (reference sequence). Trimming removed 2 bases from V and 4 bases from J, with 7 bases in between. This CDR3 has 13 residues. The CDR3 reads CASSIRQADTQYF. CDR3 nucleotide sequence: TGTGCCAGTAGTATACGACAGGCAGATACGCAGTATTTT.

The rearrangement joins TRBV24-1 to TRBJ1-1; 7 bases map to TRBD1. CDR1 and CDR2 from the germline V gene are KGHDR and SFDVKD. After removal of 3 bases from V and 8 bases from J, the junction contained 8 bases not matched to a gene. The length of the CDR3 is 14 residues. The DNA of the CDR3 is TGTGCCACCAGTGATCCGGGCCTACAGGGGGAAGCTTTCTTT. This gives the protein CATSDPGLQGEAFF.

V usage is TRBV15 and J usage is TRBJ2-1; TRBD2 matches at 7 bases. The junction had 14 bases not matched to a gene; V was cut back by 2 bases and J by 4 bases. Per the germline V gene, CDR1 is LNHNV and CDR2 is YYDKDF (reference sequence). The length of the CDR3 is 18 residues. CDR3 in amino acids: CATSRSELAEVGYNEQFF. The CDR3 coding sequence is TGTGCCACCAGCAGATCGGAGCTAGCGGAGGTTGGGTACAATGAGCAGTTCTTC.

V and J are TRBV5-1 and TRBJ2-5, with a tentative D call TRBD1 (7 bases). The CDR3 covers 14 residues. The V end lost 4 bases, the J end lost 9 bases, and 19 bases lay between the germline ends. Germline V gene data show CDR1 as SGHRS and CDR2 as YFSETQ. The CDR3 loop reads CASSRGTAPMAQYF. As DNA, the CDR3 is TGCGCCAGCAGCCGGGGGACAGCCCCTATGGCCCAGTACTTC.

The chain uses TRBV19 and TRBJ2-3; 7 bases are a match to TRBD1. The CDR3 spans 15 residues. Germline lookup yields CDR1 LNHDA and CDR2 SQIVND (reference sequence). V gave up 9 bases and J gave up 1 base; unmatched junction bases: 10. CDR3 in amino acids: CASVRDRDGTDTQYF. Written as DNA, the CDR3 is TGTGCCAGCGTCCGGGACAGAGACGGCACAGATACGCAGTATTTT.

This clone was counted a few times. The chain is built from TRBV24-1 and TRBJ1-2; the match to TRBD1 covers 7 bases. The CDR3 runs to 13 residues. Germline trimming cut 4 bases from V and 5 bases from J; bases unmatched to any gene: 3. Per germline, CDR1 KGHDR and CDR2 SFDVKD. CDR3 amino acids: CATSEGTAYGYTF. The CDR3 region has the DNA TGTGCCACCAGTGAGGGGACAGCTTATGGCTACACCTTC.